These 18 T cell receptor beta chains were sequenced from one sample in a study of T-cell reconstitution after alpha-beta-depleted transplantation in children. Unique molecular identifiers were incorporated into the prepared TCRbeta library. TCRdb passed the PCR reads through MiXCR, listing each CDR3 protein once. Found here are just over 950,000 distinct CDR3 sequences, about 29% of them singletons; the top ten hold about 28%. The sample consisted of PBMCs, mostly from graft donor cells, taken 360 days after TCRalphabeta/CD19-depleted stem cell transplant. All receptors come from a boy less than two years old who had a stem cell transplant for SCID, so the T cells may come from the graft donor.

The V call is TRBV20-1, the J call TRBJ2-5, with unresolved D. In germline, CDR1 is DFQATT, CDR2 SNEGSKA (reference sequence). The CDR3 runs to 14 residues. Trimming left V 1 base short and J 5 bases short, with 14 bases between. The CDR3 DNA reads as TGCAGTGCTAGAGGACGGAGCTTCGGTGAGACCCAGTACTTC. Translation gives CSARGRSFGETQYF.

Only a few counts were recorded for this clonotype. This chain joins TRBV28 and TRBJ2-1, with D possibly matching TRBD2 (6 bases). Germline V gene lookup returns CDR1 MDHEN and CDR2 SYDVKM. The CDR3 has 17 residues. The V and J ends lost 2 bases and 0 bases respectively, with 14 bases between them. CDR3 DNA: TGTGCCAGCAGTTTACAGGCGGGGTCTAGCTCCTACAATGAGCAGTTCTTC. Protein sequence: CASSLQAGSSSYNEQFF.

This clonotype occurred a few times. J is TRBJ2-2 and V is TRBV2; no firm D call. V lost 1 base to trimming and J lost 6 bases, with 6 bases between them. CDR1 is SNHLY and CDR2 is FYNNEI in the germline V gene. This CDR3 is built from 13 residues. The CDR3 DNA is TGTGCCAGCAGTGAAGGGCTACCCGGGGAGCTGTTTTTT. It encodes CASSEGLPGELFF.

This clonotype showed up just a few times. The V and J genes are TRBV10-3 and TRBJ1-1; TRBD1 agrees at 10 bases. The CDR3 is 14 residues long. CDR1 is ENHRY and CDR2 is SYGVKD in the germline V gene. The V gene end was trimmed by 7 bases and the J gene end by 3 bases; junction bases not matched to a gene: 5. The CDR3 region is CAINSGQGHTEAFF. In DNA form, the CDR3 reads TGTGCCATCAATTCGGGACAGGGGCACACTGAAGCTTTCTTT.

The V and J genes are TRBV4-1 and TRBJ2-1; TRBD2 matches 9 bases. The CDR3 loop spans 16 amino acids. V was clipped by 1 base and J by 4 bases; unmatched bases: 5. The germline CDR1 and CDR2 sequences are MGHRA and YSYEKL. The CDR3, as DNA: TGCGCCAGCAGCCAAGTGGCTAGCGGGGTATACAATGAGCAGTTCTTC. Translating gives CASSQVASGVYNEQFF.

The chain couples TRBV20-1 to TRBJ1-6; 7 bases are a match to TRBD1. Trimming at V came to 3 bases and at J to 9 bases, leaving 11 bases not matched to a gene. In germline, CDR1 is DFQATT, CDR2 SNEGSKA (reference sequence). CDR3 length: 15 amino acids. This chain's CDR3 is CSARRDSYSGSPLHF. In nucleotides, the CDR3 is TGCAGTGCTAGGAGGGACAGTTATAGTGGTTCACCCCTCCACTTT.

Ten or more counts support this clonotype. The V and J genes are TRBV20-1 and TRBJ2-1, with D maybe TRBD1 (5 bases). Per germline, CDR1 DFQATT and CDR2 SNEGSKA (reference sequence). This CDR3 has 18 residues. Trimming removed 3 bases at V and 0 bases at J, with 21 bases between. DNA of the CDR3: TGCAGTGCTAGCTCAATTCGTACAGGTCTAAGCTCCTACAATGAGCAGTTCTTC. Residues: CSASSIRTGLSSYNEQFF.

This clonotype was recorded a few times. The rearrangement joins TRBV7-8 to TRBJ2-5; 11 positions match TRBD2. V gave up 4 bases and J gave up 4 bases; unmatched junction bases: 8. Germline CDR1 and CDR2: SGHVS and FQNEAQ. The CDR3 is 16 residues long. This chain's CDR3 is CASSYLRLAGRETQYF. The CDR3 DNA is TGTGCCAGCAGCTACCTCCGACTAGCGGGGCGAGAGACCCAGTACTTC.

The V and J genes are TRBV12-3 or TRBV12-4 and TRBJ2-1; 11 bases are a match to TRBD2. There are 12 residues in the CDR3. J lost 13 bases, V lost 6 bases, and 5 bases had no gene match. In nucleotides, the CDR3 is TGTGCCAGCAGGGGACTAGCGGCCCGCCAGTTCTTC. This encodes CASRGLAARQFF.

This clonotype was counted between two and nine times. The chain recombines TRBV20-1 with TRBJ2-7; TRBD2 matches 9 bases. CDR3 length: 18 residues. The V segment lost 3 bases and the J segment 1 base; nucleotides outside the gene matches: 16. Germline loops: CDR1 DFQATT, CDR2 SNEGSKA (reference sequence). In DNA, the CDR3 is TGCAGTGCTAGCGAGCCCCTTGGTAGCGGGGGAAATTCCTACGAGCAGTACTTC. This translates into CSASEPLGSGGNSYEQYF.

The J gene is TRBJ2-3, the V gene TRBV3-1; 8 bases are a match to TRBD1. CDR1 LGHDT and CDR2 YNNKEL come from the germline V gene (reference sequence). The CDR3 runs to 16 residues. V was pared by 6 bases and J by 0 bases, with 8 bases of the junction left unmatched. The chain's CDR3 is CASSSGQVASTDTQYF. The CDR3 DNA is TGTGCCAGCAGTTCGGGACAGGTAGCCAGCACAGATACGCAGTATTTT.

V usage is TRBV20-1 and J usage is TRBJ2-2; D is undetermined. The CDR3 runs to 12 residues. CDR1 is DFQATT and CDR2 is SNEGSKA in the germline V gene (reference sequence). The germline V and J ends were trimmed by 5 bases and 4 bases, with 8 bases remaining between them. CDR3 region: CSAAALTGELFF. The CDR3, as DNA: TGCAGTGCTGCCGCCCTCACCGGGGAGCTGTTTTTT.

The chain uses TRBV4-3 and TRBJ2-1, with D maybe TRBD1 (7 bases). This CDR3 has 16 amino acids. The V and J ends lost 0 bases and 1 base respectively, with 10 bases between them. Germline V CDR1 and CDR2: LGHNA, YSLEER. The CDR3 here is CASSQDSGGSYNEQFF. CDR3 bases: TGCGCCAGCAGCCAAGATTCAGGGGGGTCCTACAATGAGCAGTTCTTC.

This chain uses TRBV10-3 with TRBJ1-1; tentatively, D is TRBD1 (6 bases). The V and J ends lost 3 bases and 0 bases respectively, with 14 bases between them. CDR3 length: 16 amino acids. Germline assignment: CDR1 ENHRY and CDR2 SYGVKD. In DNA form, the CDR3 reads TGTGCCATCAGTGATACCCCGGGGGCCATGAACACTGAAGCTTTCTTT. Its translation is CAISDTPGAMNTEAFF.

The chain employs TRBV3-1 and TRBJ2-3; tentative D call: TRBD2 (6 bases). This CDR3 is built from 17 residues. Germline V gene sequence: CDR1 LGHDT, CDR2 YNNKEL (reference sequence). The germline V and J ends were trimmed by 1 base and 1 base, with 15 bases remaining between them. CDR3 sequence (DNA): TGTGCCAGCAGCCAAGGGGGCCGGGACTGGCGCACAGATACGCAGTATTTT. Amino acids: CASSQGGRDWRTDTQYF.

CDR3 sequence reads: CASSSSSGFQETQYF. The CDR3 DNA reads TGTGCCAGCAGCTCTTCTAGCGGCTTCCAAGAGACCCAGTACTTC. This chain connects TRBV5-6 to TRBJ2-5; the match to TRBD2 covers 7 bases. The length of the CDR3 is 15 residues. Germline-derived CDR1 and CDR2 are SGHDT and YYEEEE. Losses at the gene ends were 3 bases for V and 1 base for J; bases not matched to a gene: 6.

This clonotype was detected only a few times. The chain combines TRBV29-1 with TRBJ1-1; 7 bases line up with TRBD1. The germline CDR1 and CDR2 sequences are SQVTM and ANQGSEA. The CDR3 consists of 14 residues. J gave up 1 base and V 6 bases, and 8 bases lay outside the gene matches. The CDR3 nucleotides read TGCAGCGTAGACCACAGGGGAAAGAACACTGAAGCTTTCTTT. Translated, it gives CSVDHRGKNTEAFF.

This CDR3 is CSASGGTGFNSPLHF. CDR3 coding DNA: TGCAGTGCGAGTGGGGGTACAGGGTTTAATTCACCCCTCCACTTT. J is TRBJ1-6 and V is TRBV20-1, with D perhaps TRBD1 (6 bases). Germline loops: CDR1 DFQATT, CDR2 SNEGSKA (reference sequence). The V end lost 6 bases, the J end lost 6 bases, and 18 bases lay between the germline ends. This CDR3 contains 15 residues.